These T cell receptor beta chains were read from a single sample in a study of low-dose radiotherapy and immunotherapy resistance in tumors. TCRdb reanalysed the reads using MiXCR and keeps one entry per CDR3 protein. The data hold tens of thousands of distinct CDR3 sequences, with 25% to 40% observed a single time. Sequences were derived from PBMCs, sampled before treatment. All receptors derive from a male donor with gallbladder cancer. Each CDR3 is given with its conserved first and last residue. The D gene is left open where the match is weak. Only part of the rows carry a size: once, few, many, or a class if the clone is expanded.

>TRBJ1-2|TRBV19|.|.
CASSMTTANDGYTF
TGTGCCAGTAGTATGACGACAGCCAATGATGGCTACACCTTC
>TRBJ2-7|TRBV29-1|many|TRBD2
CSVLRLAGGTPPNYEQYF
TGCAGCGTTCTTAGACTAGCGGGGGGGACTCCCCCGAACTACGAGCAGTACTTC
>TRBJ2-1|TRBV9|many|TRBD2
CASSGTSGVTNEQFF
TGTGCCAGCAGCGGAACTAGCGGAGTGACAAATGAGCAGTTCTTC
>TRBJ1-1|TRBV4-2|many|.
CASSLAGRRENTEAFF
TGTGCCAGCAGCCTGGCGGGTCGTAGGGAGAACACTGAAGCTTTCTTT
>TRBJ1-4|TRBV20-1|once|.
CSASLGFDEKLFFF
.
>TRBJ2-1|TRBV7-6|many|TRBD2
CASSLSGTLYNEQFF
TGTGCCAGCAGCCTTAGCGGGACCCTTTACAATGAGCAGTTCTTC
>TRBJ1-6|TRBV3-1|many|TRBD1
CASSQGTGNNSPLHF
TGTGCCAGCAGCCAAGGGACAGGGAATAATTCACCCCTCCACTTT
>TRBJ2-3|TRBV6-2/TRBV6-3|many|.
CASRFQQGPDTQYF
TGTGCCAGCAGGTTTCAACAAGGCCCAGATACGCAGTATTTT
>TRBJ2-3|TRBV20-1|.|.
CSARGNLAAGTDTQYF
TGCAGTGCTAGAGGGAACCTGGCGGCGGGCACAGATACGCAGTATTTT
>TRBJ1-2|TRBV7-6|few|.
CASSPSTDNYGYTF
TGTGCCAGCAGCCCGTCGACAGATAACTATGGCTACACCTTC
>TRBJ2-4|TRBV6-1|.|TRBD1
CASRERPYRQGNWDIQYF
TGTGCCAGCAGGGAAAGACCGTATCGACAGGGGAATTGGGACATTCAGTACTTC
>TRBJ1-5|TRBV2|.|.
CASSEIGGGINQPQHF
TGTGCCAGCAGTGAAATAGGAGGGGGGATCAATCAGCCCCAGCATTTT
>TRBJ2-7|TRBV5-6|many|TRBD1
CASSLGQGIYEQYF
TGTGCCAGCAGCTTGGGACAGGGGATCTACGAGCAGTACTTC
>TRBJ2-5|TRBV13|.|TRBD2
CASSLTSASGGAAVQYF
TGTGCCAGCAGCTTAACGTCGGCTAGCGGGGGGGCCGCTGTCCAGTACTTC
>TRBJ2-7|TRBV5-1|.|TRBD2
CASSNRTSGSGEQYF
TGCGCCAGCAGCAACCGGACTAGCGGGAGTGGGGAGCAGTACTTC
>TRBJ2-1|TRBV20-1|.|.
CSARDGRGGTYNEQFF
TGCAGTGCTAGAGATGGGCGTGGGGGGACCTACAATGAGCAGTTCTTC
>TRBJ2-7|TRBV6-2/TRBV6-3|.|.
CASAGTYSYEQYF
TGTGCCAGCGCCGGGACTTACTCCTACGAGCAGTACTTC
>TRBJ2-3|TRBV6-2/TRBV6-3|medium-sized|TRBD2
CASRRTSGSILSPDTQYF
TGTGCCAGCAGAAGGACTAGCGGGAGCATATTATCCCCAGATACGCAGTATTTT
>TRBJ2-7|TRBV28|.|.
CASSSPRGTHTYEQYF
TGTGCCAGCAGTTCACCTCGGGGGACACACACCTACGAGCAGTACTTC
>TRBJ2-7|TRBV29-1|many|TRBD1
CSVADREYEQYF
TGCAGCGTCGCGGACAGGGAATACGAGCAGTACTTC
>TRBJ1-2|TRBV28|.|.
CASTPGQGIVYTF
TGTGCCAGTACCCCGGGACAAGGGATCGTCTACACCTTC
>TRBJ1-2|TRBV27|many|.
CASTPLGGRGYGYTF
TGTGCCAGCACTCCCCTCGGGGGGCGGGGCTATGGCTACACCTTC
>TRBJ2-1|TRBV6-2/TRBV6-3|many|TRBD2
CASSYVLAGSMSSYNEQFF
TGTGCCAGCAGTTACGTACTAGCGGGAAGTATGAGCTCCTACAATGAGCAGTTCTTC
>TRBJ2-5|TRBV5-1|many|TRBD2
CASSPGTSGSETQYF
TGCGCCAGCAGCCCCGGGACTAGCGGGAGTGAGACCCAGTACTTC
>TRBJ2-7|TRBV3-1|many|TRBD1
CASSQDLGQVIYEQYF
TGTGCCAGCAGCCAAGATCTGGGACAGGTAATCTACGAGCAGTACTTC
>TRBJ2-1|TRBV28|many|.
CASSLDSYNEQFF
TGTGCCAGCAGCTTAGACTCCTACAATGAGCAGTTCTTC
>TRBJ2-3|TRBV15|.|TRBD2
CATSREGTRGTDTQYF
TGTGCCACCAGCAGAGAAGGGACTAGAGGCACAGATACGCAGTATTTT
>TRBJ2-1|TRBV9|many|.
CASSVDGFSQFF
TGTGCCAGCAGCGTAGACGGTTTCTCACAGTTCTTC
>TRBJ2-1|TRBV7-9|many|.
CASSYPGASVDEQFF
TGTGCCAGCAGCTACCCCGGGGCTAGCGTCGATGAGCAGTTCTTC
>TRBJ2-5|TRBV20-1|.|TRBD1
CSARVPGQGSGAQYF
TGCAGTGCTAGAGTCCCGGGACAGGGTTCGGGGGCCCAGTACTTC
>TRBJ2-7|TRBV9|few|.
CASSPSGGPYEQYF
TGTGCCAGCAGCCCCTCCGGTGGTCCCTACGAGCAGTACTTC
>TRBJ2-6|TRBV2|many|TRBD1
CASSRQGAGANVLTF
TGTGCCAGCAGTCGGCAGGGGGCTGGGGCCAACGTCCTGACTTTC
>TRBJ2-1|TRBV7-2|many|.
CASFRGRNEQFF
TGTGCCAGCTTCAGGGGCCGCAATGAGCAGTTCTTC
>TRBJ2-1|TRBV7-9|many|.
CASSLTQGPNEQFF
TGTGCCAGCAGCTTAACCCAGGGGCCGAATGAGCAGTTCTTC
>TRBJ2-5|TRBV12-3/TRBV12-4|many|TRBD2
CASSLAGVGTQYF
TGTGCCAGCAGTTTGGCGGGAGTGGGGACCCAGTACTTC
>TRBJ2-3|TRBV6-2/TRBV6-3|few|TRBD2
CASSLAGARDTQYF
TGTGCCAGCAGTCTAGCGGGGGCCCGGGATACGCAGTATTTT
>TRBJ2-3|TRBV5-6|.|.
CASSFGRLHTDTQYF
TGTGCCAGCAGCTTCGGTCGGCTTCACACAGATACGCAGTATTTT
>TRBJ2-7|TRBV7-9|many|.
CASSWGSYEQYF
TGTGCCAGCAGTTGGGGCTCCTACGAGCAGTACTTC
>TRBJ2-7|TRBV27|many|.
CATSSDPGYEQYF
TGTGCCACCAGCTCGGACCCAGGCTACGAGCAGTACTTC
>TRBJ2-7|TRBV12-3/TRBV12-4|many|.
CASSLDPSSSYEQYF
TGTGCCAGCAGTTTAGACCCTAGTTCCTCCTACGAGCAGTACTTC
>TRBJ2-1|TRBV12-3/TRBV12-4|.|.
CASSFIYREQFF
TGTGCCAGCAGTTTTATATACCGGGAGCAGTTCTTC
>TRBJ1-2|TRBV11-2|many|.
CASSFEGYGYTF
TGTGCCAGCAGCTTCGAGGGGTATGGCTACACCTTC
>TRBJ2-7|TRBV29-1|.|.
CSVVPTVGEQYF
TGCAGCGTTGTCCCCACCGTTGGTGAGCAGTACTTC
>TRBJ1-5|TRBV18|few|.
CASSPAPQGDQPQHF
TGTGCCAGCTCACCCGCGCCACAGGGAGATCAGCCCCAGCATTTT
>TRBJ2-2|TRBV7-2|.|TRBD2
CASSFWTSGGGELFF
TGTGCCAGCAGCTTTTGGACTAGCGGGGGCGGGGAGCTGTTTTTT
>TRBJ2-7|TRBV11-2|.|TRBD1
CASSGWDRISYEQYF
TGTGCCAGCAGCGGCTGGGACAGAATATCCTACGAGCAGTACTTC
>TRBJ2-2|TRBV5-1|many|.
CATGGLGRNTGELFF
TGCGCCACCGGGGGTCTAGGCCGAAACACCGGGGAGCTGTTTTTT
>TRBJ1-4|TRBV5-1|few|TRBD1
CASSSGTGGVKLFF
TGCGCCAGCAGCTCGGGGACAGGGGGCGTAAAACTGTTTTTT
>TRBJ2-1|TRBV7-4|few|.
CATYHNEQFF
TGTGCCACGTATCACAATGAGCAGTTCTTC
>TRBJ2-7|TRBV3-1|many|TRBD2
CASSQVGTSGRYLYEQYF
TGTGCCAGCAGCCAGGTCGGGACTAGCGGGAGGTATCTCTACGAGCAGTACTTC
>TRBJ1-2|TRBV29-1|.|TRBD1
CSVVGGGEFYGYTF
TGCAGCGTTGTGGGAGGGGGCGAATTCTATGGCTACACCTTC
>TRBJ2-1|TRBV2|few|TRBD2
CASIPGGSFGNEQFF
TGTGCCAGCATTCCGGGAGGCTCCTTCGGAAATGAGCAGTTCTTC
>TRBJ2-7|TRBV28|few|.
CASSLQVNEQYF
TGTGCCAGCAGTTTACAGGTGAACGAGCAGTACTTC
>TRBJ2-3|TRBV21-1|.|.
CARGSAGRSSGRRSTDTQYF
TGTGCCAGAGGGAGCGCAGGGAGGTCTAGCGGGAGAAGAAGCACAGATACGCAGTATTTT
>TRBJ2-2|TRBV5-1|many|.
CASRPGTENTGELFF
TGCGCCAGCAGGCCCGGGACCGAGAACACCGGGGAGCTGTTTTTT